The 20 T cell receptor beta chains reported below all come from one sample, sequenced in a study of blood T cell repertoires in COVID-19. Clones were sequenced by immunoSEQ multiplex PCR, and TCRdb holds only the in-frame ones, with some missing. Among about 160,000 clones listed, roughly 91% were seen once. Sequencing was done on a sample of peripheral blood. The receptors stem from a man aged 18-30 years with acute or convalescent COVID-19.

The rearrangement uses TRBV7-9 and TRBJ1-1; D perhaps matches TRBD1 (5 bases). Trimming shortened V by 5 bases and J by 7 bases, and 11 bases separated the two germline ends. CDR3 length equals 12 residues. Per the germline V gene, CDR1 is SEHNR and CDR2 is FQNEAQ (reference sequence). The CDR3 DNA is TGTGCCAGCAGCCTTCGACAGTATGAAGCTTTCTTT. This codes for CASSLRQYEAFF.

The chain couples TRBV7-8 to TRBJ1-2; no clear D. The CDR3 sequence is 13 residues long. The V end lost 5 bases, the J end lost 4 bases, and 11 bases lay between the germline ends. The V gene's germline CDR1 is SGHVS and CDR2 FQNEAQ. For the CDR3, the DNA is TGTGCCAGCAGCCCGACTCGGGTCTATGGCTACACCTTC. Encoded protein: CASSPTRVYGYTF.

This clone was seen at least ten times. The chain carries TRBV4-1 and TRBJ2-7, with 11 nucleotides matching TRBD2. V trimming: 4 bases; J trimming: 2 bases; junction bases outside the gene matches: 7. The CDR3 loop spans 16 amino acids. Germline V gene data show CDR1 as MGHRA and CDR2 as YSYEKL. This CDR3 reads CASSRELAGVPYEQYF. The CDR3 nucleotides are TGCGCCAGCAGCCGCGAACTAGCGGGGGTCCCCTACGAGCAGTACTTC.

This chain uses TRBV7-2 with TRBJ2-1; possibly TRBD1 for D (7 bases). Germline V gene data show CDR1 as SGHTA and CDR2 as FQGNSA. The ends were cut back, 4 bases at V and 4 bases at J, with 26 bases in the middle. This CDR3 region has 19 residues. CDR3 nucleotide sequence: TGTGCCAGCAGCTCCTCCTATACCGGCGGGACAGCCTTTTACAATGAGCAGTTCTTC. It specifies CASSSSYTGGTAFYNEQFF.

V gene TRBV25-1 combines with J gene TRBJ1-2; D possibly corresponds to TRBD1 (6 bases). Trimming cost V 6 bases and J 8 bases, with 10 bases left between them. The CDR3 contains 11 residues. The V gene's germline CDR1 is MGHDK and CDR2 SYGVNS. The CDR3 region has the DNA TGTGCCAGCAGCAGGGGAGAGGGCTACACCTTC. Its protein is CASSRGEGYTF.

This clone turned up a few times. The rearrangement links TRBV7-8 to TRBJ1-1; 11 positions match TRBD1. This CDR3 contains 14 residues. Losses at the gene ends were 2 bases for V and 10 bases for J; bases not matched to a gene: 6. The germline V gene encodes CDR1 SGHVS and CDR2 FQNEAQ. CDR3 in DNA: TGTGCCAGCAGCTTAAGTGGGACAGGGGGGGTAGCTTTCTTT. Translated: CASSLSGTGGVAFF.

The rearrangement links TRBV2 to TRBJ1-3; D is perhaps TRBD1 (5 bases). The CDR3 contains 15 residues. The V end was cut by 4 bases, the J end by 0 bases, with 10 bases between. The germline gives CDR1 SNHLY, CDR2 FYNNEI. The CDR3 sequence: CASSVTAVSGNTIYF. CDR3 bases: TGTGCCAGCAGTGTGACAGCAGTCTCTGGAAACACCATATATTTT. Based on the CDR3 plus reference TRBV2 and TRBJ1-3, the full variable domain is EPEVTQTPSHQVTQMGQEVILRCVPISNHLYFYWYRQILGQKVEFLVSFYNNEISEKSEIFDDQFSVERPDGSNFTLKIRSTKLEDSAMYFCASSVTAVSGNTIYFGEGSWLTVV.

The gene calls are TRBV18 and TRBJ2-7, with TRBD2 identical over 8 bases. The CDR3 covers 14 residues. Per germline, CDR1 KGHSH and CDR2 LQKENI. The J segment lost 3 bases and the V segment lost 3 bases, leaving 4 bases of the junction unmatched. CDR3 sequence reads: CASSPTGTSYEQYF. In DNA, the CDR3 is TGTGCCAGCTCACCGACCGGGACTAGCTACGAGCAGTACTTC.

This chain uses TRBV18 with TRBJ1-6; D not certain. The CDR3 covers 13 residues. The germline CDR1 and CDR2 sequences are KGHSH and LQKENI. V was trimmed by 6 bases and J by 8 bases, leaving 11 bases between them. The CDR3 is CASSPHPDSPLHF. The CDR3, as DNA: TGTGCCAGCTCCCCTCACCCGGATTCACCCCTCCACTTT.

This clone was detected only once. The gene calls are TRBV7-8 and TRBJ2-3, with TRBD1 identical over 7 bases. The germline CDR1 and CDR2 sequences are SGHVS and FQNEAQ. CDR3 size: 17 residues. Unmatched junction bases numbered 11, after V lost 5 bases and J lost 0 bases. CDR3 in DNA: TGTGCCAGCAGCCCATACAGGGGACCGACTAGCACAGATACGCAGTATTTT. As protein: CASSPYRGPTSTDTQYF. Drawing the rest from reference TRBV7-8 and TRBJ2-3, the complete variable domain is GAGVSQSPRYKVAKRGQDVALRCDPISGHVSLFWYQQALGQGPEFLTYFQNEAQLDKSGLPSDRFFAERPEGSVSTLKIQRTQQEDSAVYLCASSPYRGPTSTDTQYFGPGTRLTVL.

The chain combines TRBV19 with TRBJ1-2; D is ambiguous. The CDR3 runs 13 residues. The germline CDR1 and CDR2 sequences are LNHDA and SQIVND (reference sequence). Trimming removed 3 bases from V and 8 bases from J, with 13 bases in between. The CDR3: CASSIWQAPGYTF. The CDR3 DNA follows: TGTGCCAGTAGTATTTGGCAGGCGCCAGGCTACACCTTC.

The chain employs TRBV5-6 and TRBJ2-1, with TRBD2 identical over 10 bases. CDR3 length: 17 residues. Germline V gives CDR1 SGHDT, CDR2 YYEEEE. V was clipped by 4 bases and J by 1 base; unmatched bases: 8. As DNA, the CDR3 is TGTGCCAGCAGCATCCCTAGCGGGAGCGCATCCTACAATGAGCAGTTCTTC. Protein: CASSIPSGSASYNEQFF.

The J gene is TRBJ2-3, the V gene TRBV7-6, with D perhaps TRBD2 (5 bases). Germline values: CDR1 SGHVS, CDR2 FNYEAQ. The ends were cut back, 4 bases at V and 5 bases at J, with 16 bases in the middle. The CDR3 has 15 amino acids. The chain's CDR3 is CASSWGTSKGDTQYF. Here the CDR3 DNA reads TGTGCCAGCAGCTGGGGTACTAGTAAAGGAGATACGCAGTATTTT.

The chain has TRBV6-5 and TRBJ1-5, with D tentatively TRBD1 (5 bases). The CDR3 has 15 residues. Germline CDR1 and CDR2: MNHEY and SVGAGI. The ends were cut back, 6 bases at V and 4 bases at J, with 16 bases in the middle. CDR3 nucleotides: TGTGCCAGCAGGAAGACAGCGGGGATGAATCAGCCCCAGCATTTT. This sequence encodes CASRKTAGMNQPQHF.

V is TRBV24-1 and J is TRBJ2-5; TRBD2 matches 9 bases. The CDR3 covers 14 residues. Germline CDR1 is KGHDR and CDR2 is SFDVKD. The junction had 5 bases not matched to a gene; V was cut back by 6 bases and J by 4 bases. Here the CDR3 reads CATSIAGAGETQYF. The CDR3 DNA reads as TGTGCCACCAGTATAGCGGGGGCAGGAGAGACCCAGTACTTC.

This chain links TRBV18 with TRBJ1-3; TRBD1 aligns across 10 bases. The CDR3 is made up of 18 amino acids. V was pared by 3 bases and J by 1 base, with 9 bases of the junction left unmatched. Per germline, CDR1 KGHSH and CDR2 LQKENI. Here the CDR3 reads CASSPGTGAQLSGNTIYF. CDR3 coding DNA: TGTGCCAGCTCACCGGGGACAGGGGCCCAGTTGTCTGGAAACACCATATATTTT.

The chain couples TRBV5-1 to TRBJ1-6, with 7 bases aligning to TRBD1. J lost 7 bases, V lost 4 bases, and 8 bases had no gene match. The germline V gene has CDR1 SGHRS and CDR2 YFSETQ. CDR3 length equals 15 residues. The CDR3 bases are TGCGCCAGCAGCGCCCCGGGACAGATGAATTCACCCCTCCACTTT. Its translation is CASSAPGQMNSPLHF. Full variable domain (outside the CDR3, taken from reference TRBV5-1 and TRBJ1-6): KAGVTQTPRYLIKTRGQQVTLSCSPISGHRSVSWYQQTPGQGLQFLFEYFSETQRNKGNFPGRFSGRQFSNSRSEMNVSTLELGDSALYLCASSAPGQMNSPLHFGNGTRLTVT.

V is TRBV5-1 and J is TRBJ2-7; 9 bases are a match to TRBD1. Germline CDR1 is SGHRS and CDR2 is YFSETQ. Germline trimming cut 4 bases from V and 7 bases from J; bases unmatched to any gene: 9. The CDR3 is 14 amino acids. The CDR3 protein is CASSPGQGREEQYF. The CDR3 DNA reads TGCGCCAGCAGCCCCGGACAGGGGAGAGAGGAGCAGTACTTC.

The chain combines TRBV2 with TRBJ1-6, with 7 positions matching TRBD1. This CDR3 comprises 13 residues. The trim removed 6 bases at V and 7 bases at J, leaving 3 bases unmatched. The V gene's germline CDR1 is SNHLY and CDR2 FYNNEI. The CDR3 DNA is TGTGCCAGCAGGACGACAGGGAATTCACCCCTCCACTTT. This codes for CASRTTGNSPLHF. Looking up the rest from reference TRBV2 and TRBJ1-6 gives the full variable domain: EPEVTQTPSHQVTQMGQEVILRCVPISNHLYFYWYRQILGQKVEFLVSFYNNEISEKSEIFDDQFSVERPDGSNFTLKIRSTKLEDSAMYFCASRTTGNSPLHFGNGTRLTVT.

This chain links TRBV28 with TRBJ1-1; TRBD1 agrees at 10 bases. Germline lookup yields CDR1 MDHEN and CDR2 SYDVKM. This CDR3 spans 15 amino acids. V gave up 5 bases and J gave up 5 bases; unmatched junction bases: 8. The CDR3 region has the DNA TGTGCCAGCAGTCCGACAGGGGGCTTGGGTACTGAAGCTTTCTTT. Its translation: CASSPTGGLGTEAFF.